This is a list of T cell receptor beta chains from one sample in a study of PD-L1 blockade in urothelial cancer. Assay used: immunoSEQ multiplex PCR; TCRdb lists only in-frame clones, some missing. The repertoire consists of 87,000 or so clones, with 84% occurring once and the leading ten covering roughly 2%. Source: PBMCs, taken around atezolizumab (anti-PD-L1) treatment. These receptor sequences come from a man aged 60 to 69 with urothelial cancer. Each CDR3 is given with its conserved first and last residue. The D gene is left open where the match is weak. Rows give clone size only sometimes, using once, few, many, or a class for an expanded clone.

CDR3aa: CAWSVGTMNTEAFF; CDR3nt: TGTGCCTGGAGTGTAGGGACAATGAACACTGAAGCTTTCTTT; j_gene: TRBJ1-1; d_gene: NA; v_gene: TRBV30; abundance: NA
CDR3aa: CAITTDRGPPYEQYF; CDR3nt: TGTGCCATTACTACCGACAGGGGACCGCCCTACGAGCAGTACTTC; j_gene: TRBJ2-7; d_gene: TRBD1; v_gene: TRBV19; abundance: NA
CDR3aa: CASNNQAEAFF; CDR3nt: TGTGCCAGCAACAATCAGGCTGAAGCTTTCTTT; j_gene: TRBJ1-1; d_gene: NA; v_gene: TRBV28; abundance: NA
CDR3aa: CASSLMSSNQPQHF; CDR3nt: TGTGCCAGTTCCCTCATGAGTAGCAATCAGCCCCAGCATTTT; j_gene: TRBJ1-5; d_gene: NA; v_gene: TRBV19; abundance: few
CDR3aa: CASSQLPWGGTTNEKLFF; CDR3nt: TGCGCCAGCAGCCAACTTCCTTGGGGGGGCACAACTAATGAAAAACTGTTTTTT; j_gene: TRBJ1-4; d_gene: NA; v_gene: TRBV4-1; abundance: NA
CDR3aa: CASSFRDRGQEQYF; CDR3nt: TGCGCCAGCAGCTTCCGGGACAGGGGGCAAGAGCAGTACTTC; j_gene: TRBJ2-7; d_gene: TRBD1; v_gene: TRBV5-1; abundance: NA
CDR3aa: CSGAGQGSDTQYF; CDR3nt: TGCAGCGGTGCTGGGCAGGGGTCAGATACGCAGTATTTT; j_gene: TRBJ2-3; d_gene: NA; v_gene: TRBV29-1; abundance: once
CDR3aa: CASSWGGAATYEQYF; CDR3nt: TGTGCCAGCAGCTGGGGGGGAGCGGCGACCTACGAGCAGTACTTC; j_gene: TRBJ2-7; d_gene: TRBD2; v_gene: TRBV5-4; abundance: NA
CDR3aa: CSVELWRRREKETQYF; CDR3nt: TGCAGCGTTGAACTGTGGAGGCGGAGGGAGAAAGAGACCCAGTACTTC; j_gene: TRBJ2-5; d_gene: NA; v_gene: TRBV29-1; abundance: NA
CDR3aa: CATSRGEPEAFF; CDR3nt: TGTGCCACCAGCAGAGGTGAGCCTGAAGCTTTCTTT; j_gene: TRBJ1-1; d_gene: NA; v_gene: TRBV15; abundance: NA
CDR3aa: CASSIFNREVSRAFF; CDR3nt: TGTGCCAGTAGTATCTTCAACAGGGAAGTCTCGCGAGCTTTCTTT; j_gene: TRBJ1-1; d_gene: NA; v_gene: TRBV19; abundance: NA
CDR3aa: CASSPYRGSSNTIYF; CDR3nt: TGTGCCAGCAGTCCCTACAGGGGGTCGTCGAACACCATATATTTT; j_gene: TRBJ1-3; d_gene: TRBD1; v_gene: TRBV2; abundance: NA
CDR3aa: CASRGQGVYEQYF; CDR3nt: TGTGCCAGTCGAGGACAGGGAGTCTACGAGCAGTACTTC; j_gene: TRBJ2-7; d_gene: TRBD1; v_gene: TRBV28; abundance: NA
CDR3aa: CAISGGRTGGPQETQYF; CDR3nt: TGTGCCATCAGTGGGGGTCGAACGGGGGGCCCCCAAGAGACCCAGTACTTC; j_gene: TRBJ2-5; d_gene: NA; v_gene: TRBV10-3; abundance: NA
CDR3aa: CASSMGRGGDLSNTEAFF; CDR3nt: TGTGCCAGTAGTATGGGGCGGGGAGGGGACTTGTCGAACACTGAAGCTTTCTTT; j_gene: TRBJ1-1; d_gene: NA; v_gene: TRBV19; abundance: NA
CDR3aa: CASSRDSNQPQHF; CDR3nt: TGTGCCAGCAGCAGGGATAGCAATCAGCCCCAGCATTTT; j_gene: TRBJ1-5; d_gene: NA; v_gene: TRBV28; abundance: NA
CDR3aa: CASSPLRGGYNEQFF; CDR3nt: TGTGCCAGCAGCCCTCTGCGGGGGGGGTACAATGAGCAGTTCTTC; j_gene: TRBJ2-1; d_gene: TRBD2; v_gene: TRBV9; abundance: NA
CDR3aa: CASSGTFASKTQYF; CDR3nt: TGTGCCAGCAGTGGAACCTTTGCTAGCAAGACCCAGTACTTC; j_gene: TRBJ2-5; d_gene: NA; v_gene: TRBV25-1; abundance: once
CDR3aa: CASSPRLGADTQYF; CDR3nt: TGTGCCAGCAGCCCTCGATTGGGCGCAGATACGCAGTATTTT; j_gene: TRBJ2-3; d_gene: NA; v_gene: TRBV11-2; abundance: NA
CDR3aa: CASSHRRDSSNQPQHF; CDR3nt: TGTGCCAGCAGTCACCGCCGGGACAGTAGCAATCAGCCCCAGCATTTT; j_gene: TRBJ1-5; d_gene: TRBD1; v_gene: TRBV27; abundance: NA
CDR3aa: CASSPPGLASEQFF; CDR3nt: TGTGCCAGCAGCCCCCCGGGACTAGCGTCTGAGCAGTTCTTC; j_gene: TRBJ2-1; d_gene: TRBD2; v_gene: TRBV7-2; abundance: NA
CDR3aa: CASSSGSLYGYTF; CDR3nt: TGTGCCAGCAGCTCGGGAAGCCTCTATGGCTACACCTTC; j_gene: TRBJ1-2; d_gene: NA; v_gene: TRBV7-2; abundance: NA
CDR3aa: CASSAPRLTYGYTF; CDR3nt: TGTGCCAGCAGCGCGCCCAGGTTAACCTATGGCTACACCTTC; j_gene: TRBJ1-2; d_gene: NA; v_gene: TRBV7-2; abundance: NA
CDR3aa: CAWRQGATNEKLFF; CDR3nt: TGTGCCTGGAGACAGGGGGCGACTAATGAAAAACTGTTTTTT; j_gene: TRBJ1-4; d_gene: TRBD1; v_gene: TRBV30; abundance: NA
CDR3aa: CASSGLETGANVLTF; CDR3nt: TGTGCCAGCAGCGGGTTGGAGACTGGGGCCAACGTCCTGACTTTC; j_gene: TRBJ2-6; d_gene: NA; v_gene: TRBV7-2; abundance: NA
CDR3aa: CAWRGVGSSYEQYF; CDR3nt: TGTGCCTGGAGGGGAGTGGGGAGCTCCTACGAGCAGTACTTC; j_gene: TRBJ2-7; d_gene: NA; v_gene: TRBV30; abundance: NA
CDR3aa: CASSQRQGDAYGYTF; CDR3nt: TGCGCCAGCAGCCAAAGGCAGGGGGATGCCTATGGCTACACCTTC; j_gene: TRBJ1-2; d_gene: TRBD1; v_gene: TRBV4-1; abundance: medium-sized
CDR3aa: CASSDPSRSYNEQFF; CDR3nt: TGCGCCAGCAGTGACCCGAGCCGGTCCTACAATGAGCAGTTCTTC; j_gene: TRBJ2-1; d_gene: NA; v_gene: TRBV10-1; abundance: NA
CDR3aa: CASRGGVRGLRTDTEAFF; CDR3nt: TGTGCCAGCAGGGGGGGTGTCAGGGGGCTGCGAACGGACACTGAAGCTTTCTTT; j_gene: TRBJ1-1; d_gene: TRBD1; v_gene: TRBV6-8; abundance: NA
CDR3aa: CASSLANSGANVLTF; CDR3nt: TGCGCCAGCAGCTTGGCCAACTCTGGGGCCAACGTCCTGACTTTC; j_gene: TRBJ2-6; d_gene: NA; v_gene: TRBV5-1; abundance: NA
CDR3aa: CASSAQGAGSEEYF; CDR3nt: TGTGCCAGCAGTGCTCAGGGGGCGGGTTCGGAGGAGTACTTC; j_gene: TRBJ2-7; d_gene: TRBD1; v_gene: TRBV2; abundance: NA
CDR3aa: CASSYRGQHYGYTF; CDR3nt: TGTGCCAGCAGTTACAGAGGACAGCACTATGGCTACACCTTC; j_gene: TRBJ1-2; d_gene: NA; v_gene: TRBV6-5; abundance: NA